The T cell receptor beta chain under discussion was sequenced for a study of CD4+ T cells in melanoma. Study conclusions and caveats: Neoantigen-specific CD4+ T cells in melanoma reportedly had diverse differentiation states. A reported correlation linked neoantigen-specific CD4+ T cells to CD8+, macrophage and B cell function.

This CDR3 comprises 15 residues. V dropped 5 bases and J dropped 7 bases, with 15 bases sitting between them. The germline V gene has CDR1 MDHEN and CDR2 SYDVKM. This clone was counted ten times or more. Its antigen remains unknown. Generated by immunoSEQ multiplex PCR, the TCRdb table keeps only in-frame clones and is missing some. The repertoire includes about 55,000 clones, 60% to 75% of them detected once, and 4.5% to 5.5% sits in the top ten. The receptor's source is a human donor with melanoma. What was sequenced was tumor tissue. The chain is built from TRBV28 and TRBJ1-6, with D hard to call. The CDR3 region is CASSLDLVPNSPLHF. For the CDR3, the DNA is TGTGCCAGCAGTCTCGATCTGGTCCCGAATTCACCCCTCCACTTT.